The 28 T cell receptor beta chains listed next were all sequenced from one sample in a study of metastatic and nonmetastatic thyroid tumors. All patients were treatment-naive before thyroid surgery. TCRdb reprocessed the PCR reads via MiXCR. The sample has 25,000 or so clones, more than 25% seen once. The material sequenced was blood. Receptors originate from a female donor with papillary thyroid cancer or a benign thyroid nodule (not recorded which). Some clones in this sample may be carry-over from other donors' samples.

The chain uses TRBV5-1 and TRBJ1-1, with D perhaps TRBD1 (5 bases). CDR3 length: 16 amino acids. With 0 bases removed from V and 4 bases from J, the gap between germline ends came to 16 bases. Germline-derived CDR1 and CDR2 are SGHRS and YFSETQ. The CDR3 bases are TGCGCCAGCAGCTTGGCCAGGGCTTTTACGGGCACTGAAGCTTTCTTT. Its translation is CASSLARAFTGTEAFF.

This clone was seen many times. The chain joins TRBV6-1 to TRBJ2-7; 8 bases are shared with TRBD1. Germline assignment: CDR1 MNHNS and CDR2 SASEGT. J lost 6 bases, V lost 8 bases, and 12 bases had no gene match. This CDR3 comprises 14 residues. Written as DNA, the CDR3 is TGTGCCAGCGGACAGGGAAGGGGGCCCGGCGAGCAGTACTTC. The encoded protein is CASGQGRGPGEQYF.

This clone appeared many times. The chain uses TRBV5-1 and TRBJ2-1, with 9 nucleotides matching TRBD2. The CDR3 extends over 16 amino acids. The germline gives CDR1 SGHRS, CDR2 YFSETQ. V shed 4 bases, J shed 4 bases, and the junction held 9 bases outside the gene matches. DNA of the CDR3: TGCGCCAGCAGCATAATAGCGGGAGAGATTTACAATGAGCAGTTCTTC. It translates to CASSIIAGEIYNEQFF.

Ten or more counts support this clone. A much larger clone differs by one base, so this may be a read error. The same CDR3 arises from other DNA sequences in this sample as well. V is TRBV2 and J is TRBJ1-2, with D unclear. CDR1 and CDR2 from the germline V gene are SNHLY and FYNNEI. V was clipped by 11 bases and J by 4 bases, with 17 bases between them. This CDR3 region has 13 residues. CDR3: CADPETQFYGYTF. The CDR3 DNA is TGTGCCGACCCAGAGACGCAATTCTATGGCTACACCTTC.

This clone showed up many times. The chain couples TRBV14 to TRBJ1-2; D gene ambiguous. Trimming shortened V by 1 base and J by 8 bases, and 8 bases separated the two germline ends. Germline CDR1 and CDR2: SGHDN and FVKESK. The CDR3 contains 12 residues. CDR3 coding DNA: TGTGCCAGCAGCCAAGTGGGATGGGGCTACACCTTC. Residues: CASSQVGWGYTF.

In regard to this clone: At one of its ends the junction is not consistent with the germline gene, which may arise from a read error. This CDR3 reads CANSPELAGGVAQYF. DNA of the CDR3: TGCGCCAACAGCCCCGAACTAGCGGGGGGAGTGGCCCAGTACTTC. The V gene is TRBV7-2, the J gene TRBJ2-5; 12 nucleotides align to TRBD2. This CDR3 has 15 residues. The V gene's germline CDR1 is SGHTA and CDR2 FQGNSA.

The table lists this clone with a few counts. The V call is TRBV12-3 or TRBV12-4, the J call TRBJ1-6; a weak D match, TRBD1 (5 bases). Trimming removed 8 bases at V and 6 bases at J, with 11 bases between. CDR3 length: 13 residues. In DNA, the CDR3 is TGTGCCAGCTCCAGGGCGTCTAATTCACCCCTCCACTTT. This translates into CASSRASNSPLHF.

The chain couples TRBV11-2 to TRBJ1-1; D perhaps matches TRBD1 (5 bases). V was clipped by 2 bases and J by 1 base, with 11 bases between them. The germline CDR1 and CDR2 sequences are SGHAT and FQNNGV. The CDR3 spans 15 residues. CDR3 sequence (DNA): TGTGCCAGCAGCTTATTCGGCAGGGAGAACACTGAAGCTTTCTTT. Translation: CASSLFGRENTEAFF.

CDR3 protein: CASSSNSYEQYF. DNA for the CDR3: TGTGCCAGCAGTTCAAACTCCTACGAGCAGTACTTC. V and J are TRBV28 and TRBJ2-7; D ambiguous. The CDR3 extends over 12 amino acids. CDR1 MDHEN and CDR2 SYDVKM come from the germline V gene. V gave up 4 bases and J gave up 0 bases, with 4 bases separating them.

The rearrangement joins TRBV28 to TRBJ1-6, with a possible D match to TRBD1 (5 bases). Trimming cost V 4 bases and J 5 bases, with 18 bases left between them. Germline V CDR1 and CDR2: MDHEN, SYDVKM. This CDR3 spans 17 amino acids. CDR3 protein: CASSSTSQGFNNSPLHF. The CDR3 nucleotides read TGTGCCAGCAGTTCCACCAGTCAGGGTTTCAATAATTCACCCCTCCACTTT.

This clone was observed many times. V and J are TRBV30 and TRBJ1-1; D may be TRBD1 (5 bases). V lost 5 bases, J lost 4 bases, and 8 bases lay in between. CDR1 and CDR2 from the germline V gene are GTSNPN and SVGIG (reference sequence). The CDR3 runs 11 residues. The CDR3, as DNA: TGTGCCTGGGGGGACGGCACTGAAGCTTTCTTT. Amino acids: CAWGDGTEAFF.

This clone was observed at least ten times. The rearrangement links TRBV5-8 to TRBJ1-6; 7 bases map to TRBD1. V trimming: 0 bases; J trimming: 8 bases; junction bases outside the gene matches: 5. The V gene's germline CDR1 is SGHTS and CDR2 YDEGEE. This CDR3 is built from 15 residues. CDR3 loop: CASSLGTGVDSPLHF. CDR3 nucleotides: TGTGCCAGCAGCTTGGGAACAGGGGTCGATTCACCCCTCCACTTT.

This clone was found many times. The CDR3, as DNA: TGTGCCAGCAGTTACTCGGTAGAAGCGGTAAATACGCAGTATTTT. Residues: CASSYSVEAVNTQYF. The J gene is TRBJ2-3, the V gene TRBV6-5, with a possible D match to TRBD2 (5 bases). CDR1 is MNHEY and CDR2 is SVGAGI in the germline V gene. V was shortened by 0 bases and J by 7 bases, with 14 bases between the two germline ends. The CDR3 spans 15 residues.

This clone was picked up a small number of times. The chain combines TRBV6-2 or TRBV6-3 with TRBJ2-7; D unclear. CDR1 is MNHEY and CDR2 is SVGEGT in the germline V gene. The length of the CDR3 is 13 residues. The ends were cut back, 2 bases at V and 7 bases at J, with 12 bases in the middle. The CDR3: CASSYDGRREQYF. CDR3 DNA sequence: TGTGCCAGCAGTTACGATGGCAGAAGGGAGCAGTACTTC.

The V call is TRBV2, the J call TRBJ2-5; tentatively, D is TRBD2 (7 bases). Germline assignment: CDR1 SNHLY and CDR2 FYNNEI. The V gene lost 4 bases and the J gene lost 5 bases, with 17 bases spanning the gap. This CDR3 has 15 amino acids. CDR3 nucleotides: TGTGCCAGCAGTGCCGCAGCGGGGAGGGGGGAGACCCAGTACTTC. Translation gives CASSAAAGRGETQYF.

This clone was counted a few times. V gene TRBV12-3 or TRBV12-4 combines with J gene TRBJ2-1; TRBD2 matches 10 bases. The trim removed 6 bases at V and 12 bases at J, leaving 11 bases unmatched. This CDR3 region has 14 residues. The CDR3 bases are TGTGCCAGCAGCCAAACTAGCGGGATGCCACTGCAGTTCTTC. Amino acids: CASSQTSGMPLQFF.

This clone came up many times. In the same sample, other DNA sequences code for this CDR3. The rearrangement uses TRBV4-1 and TRBJ2-2; D tentatively fits TRBD1 or TRBD2 (6 bases each). Germline assignment: CDR1 MGHRA and CDR2 YSYEKL. The CDR3 consists of 14 residues. Trimming shortened V by 3 bases and J by 5 bases, and 10 bases separated the two germline ends. CDR3 bases: TGCGCCAGCAGCCAGGAGGGGGGTACCGGGGAGCTGTTTTTT. Protein sequence: CASSQEGGTGELFF.

This clone appeared once. The rearrangement links TRBV5-8 to TRBJ2-7; TRBD1 or TRBD2 may be the D gene (6 bases each). CDR1 is SGHTS, CDR2 YDEGEE, per germline. The V gene lost 4 bases and the J gene lost 4 bases, with 15 bases spanning the gap. The CDR3 loop spans 14 amino acids. The CDR3 spells CASSRGGTLYEQYF. CDR3 nucleotide sequence: TGTGCCAGCAGCCGTGGCGGGACACTGTACGAGCAGTACTTC.

The chain has TRBV2 and TRBJ2-1, with TRBD2 identical over 9 bases. Germline V gene sequence: CDR1 SNHLY, CDR2 FYNNEI. Unmatched junction bases numbered 12, after V lost 6 bases and J lost 6 bases. This CDR3 has 16 residues. In nucleotides, the CDR3 is TGTGCCAGCAGATATAGCGGGAGACGAACGAGCAATGAGCAGTTCTTC. Encoded protein: CASRYSGRRTSNEQFF.

This clone was detected only a few times. This sequence joins TRBV19 and TRBJ2-5; D gene ambiguous. The length of the CDR3 is 11 residues. Trimming pared 2 bases from V and 2 bases from J, leaving 0 bases between. From germline, CDR1 is LNHDA and CDR2 SQIVND (reference sequence). The CDR3 sequence is CASSIQETQYF. CDR3 bases: TGTGCCAGTAGTATACAAGAGACCCAGTACTTC.

The chain has TRBV20-1 and TRBJ1-5; D is uncertain. Germline V gene lookup returns CDR1 DFQATT and CDR2 SNEGSKA (reference sequence). This CDR3 region has 13 residues. Trimming cost V 1 base and J 6 bases, with 10 bases left between them. The CDR3 DNA is TGCAGTGCTAGAGCTGGGATTGGTCAGCCCCAGCATTTT. Amino acids: CSARAGIGQPQHF.

In its sample, this clone ranks as medium-sized (0.01 to 0.1%). The chain employs TRBV28 and TRBJ1-5, with 8 bases that match TRBD1. Germline CDR1 MDHEN, CDR2 SYDVKM. There are 14 residues in the CDR3. V was pared by 6 bases and J by 7 bases, with 8 bases of the junction left unmatched. CDR3 nucleotides: TGTGCCAGCAGCACGACAGGGGAGGAACAGCCCCAGCATTTT. This sequence encodes CASSTTGEEQPQHF.

This clone is judged medium-sized (0.01 to 0.1%). The J gene is TRBJ1-3, the V gene TRBV6-2 or TRBV6-3; D may be TRBD1 (5 bases). The CDR3 totals 15 residues. Germline V gene sequence: CDR1 MNHEY, CDR2 SVGEGT. V lost 0 bases, J lost 3 bases, and 9 bases lay in between. The CDR3 DNA follows: TGTGCCAGCAGTTACTCGACTGGGGGTGGAAACACCATATATTTT. Translation gives CASSYSTGGGNTIYF.

The chain combines TRBV6-4 with TRBJ2-1; 11 nucleotides align to TRBD2. Germline assignment: CDR1 MRHNA and CDR2 SNTAGT. Germline trimming cut 6 bases from V and 7 bases from J; bases unmatched to any gene: 5. The CDR3 covers 14 residues. In DNA form, the CDR3 reads TGTGCCAGCAGCTTTTCTAGCGGGGGGAATGAGCAGTTCTTC. This encodes CASSFSSGGNEQFF.

The J gene is TRBJ1-2, the V gene TRBV28, with 9 bases fitting TRBD1. This CDR3 is 13 amino acids long. In germline, CDR1 is MDHEN, CDR2 SYDVKM. V trimming: 6 bases; J trimming: 8 bases; junction bases outside the gene matches: 7. CDR3 sequence: CASREQGAQGYTF. CDR3 in DNA: TGTGCCAGCAGAGAACAGGGGGCGCAGGGCTACACCTTC.

In its sample, this clone was seen a few times. No conserved phenylalanine or tryptophan is present at the end of the CDR3, so a read error is the likely explanation. This chain joins TRBV12-3 or TRBV12-4 and TRBJ1-2, with D possibly matching TRBD1 (6 bases). This CDR3 has 11 amino acids. V gave up 5 bases and J gave up 11 bases, with 12 bases separating them. The CDR3, as DNA: TGTGCCAGCAGTAAGGGGGGTGGTTACACCCTC. Its protein product is CASSKGGGYTL.

The chain is built from TRBV30 and TRBJ2-7; D call uncertain. Trimming took off 4 bases at V and 4 bases at J, with 20 bases between the two ends. Germline-derived CDR1 and CDR2 are GTSNPN and SVGIG (reference sequence). The CDR3 totals 15 residues. CDR3 DNA: TGTGCCTGGAATACGAAACGGAGCTTCCCTTACGAGCAGTACTTC. Its protein is CAWNTKRSFPYEQYF.

This clone was observed many times. This chain links TRBV5-1 with TRBJ2-3, with 10 bases aligning to TRBD2. J lost 2 bases, V lost 3 bases, and 6 bases had no gene match. From germline, CDR1 is SGHRS and CDR2 YFSETQ. The CDR3 consists of 16 residues. Here the CDR3 DNA reads TGCGCCAGCAGCTGGGGGACTAGCGAATACACAGATACGCAGTATTTT. This gives the protein CASSWGTSEYTDTQYF.